These 20 T cell receptor beta chains originate from one sample sequenced in a study of metastatic and nonmetastatic thyroid tumors. No treatment of any kind had been given to any patient before thyroid surgery. TCRdb re-analyzed the PCR reads using MiXCR. The table records tens of thousands of clones, approximately 18% of them present only once. The sequenced sample consisted of blood. The receptor set was obtained from a male donor with papillary thyroid cancer or a benign thyroid nodule (not recorded which). Some clones in this sample may be carry-over from other donors' samples.

This clone appeared a few times. The CDR3 region has the DNA TGTGCCAGCAGTTTCGGGGTTGAGGCTTTCTTT. It yields the protein CASSFGVEAFF. The genes are TRBV12-3 or TRBV12-4 and TRBJ1-1, with D hard to call. The CDR3 runs 11 residues. V dropped 3 bases and J dropped 11 bases, with 10 bases sitting between them.

The table lists this clone with many counts. The chain combines TRBV7-6 with TRBJ1-4; D is uncertain. Germline V gene sequence: CDR1 SGHVS, CDR2 FNYEAQ. This CDR3 is 14 amino acids long. Trimming left V 1 base short and J 5 bases short, with 8 bases between. CDR3: CASSLGAVNEKLFF. DNA of the CDR3: TGTGCCAGCAGCTTAGGTGCAGTCAATGAAAAACTGTTTTTT.

This clone was recorded a few times. The chain has TRBV20-1 and TRBJ2-7; tentatively, D is TRBD1 (6 bases). Trimming left V 5 bases short and J 4 bases short, with 18 bases between. This CDR3 region has 14 residues. Germline V gene lookup returns CDR1 DFQATT and CDR2 SNEGSKA (reference sequence). The DNA of the CDR3 is TGCAGTGCTCCCCCCCCCAGGGGTCGTTACGAGCAGTACTTC. Protein: CSAPPPRGRYEQYF.

This clone was recorded at least ten times. The chain links TRBV28 to TRBJ2-2; D is undetermined. Trimming removed 7 bases from V and 4 bases from J, with 10 bases in between. CDR3 length equals 13 residues. Germline CDR1 reads MDHEN; CDR2 reads SYDVKM. The CDR3: CASNRASTGELFF. CDR3 nucleotide sequence: TGTGCCAGCAATAGGGCCTCCACCGGGGAGCTGTTTTTT.

The V gene is TRBV7-9, the J gene TRBJ2-7; 8 positions match TRBD1. The CDR3 consists of 15 residues. Germline V CDR1 and CDR2: SEHNR, FQNEAQ (reference sequence). The junction had 7 bases not matched to a gene; V was cut back by 5 bases and J by 1 base. Written as DNA, the CDR3 is TGTGCCAGCAGCCCCCAGGGGGCAACTTCCTACGAGCAGTACTTC. Encoded protein: CASSPQGATSYEQYF.

The count of this clone is one. The genes are TRBV20-1 and TRBJ2-3, with 8 bases that match TRBD2. Trimming took 4 bases from V and 1 from J; bases not matched to a gene: 16. CDR3 length: 18 amino acids. Germline V lookup: CDR1 DFQATT, CDR2 SNEGSKA (reference sequence). The DNA of the CDR3 is TGCAGTGCTATTTACGCAGGTTGCGGGAGGTCCCGCACAGATACGCAGTATTTT. Translation gives CSAIYAGCGRSRTDTQYF.

The chain has TRBV5-2 and TRBJ1-5; the table's D call, TRBD1, was not checked against the DNA. TRBV5-2 is a pseudogene segment. This CDR3 spans 20 amino acids. The CDR3 DNA reads TGTGCCAGCGGCGACGTCAAGCCGGCACGTCCGGGACAAATGTATCAGCCCCAGCATTTT. This codes for CASGDVKPARPGQMYQPQHF.

This sequence joins TRBV7-2 and TRBJ1-2; D uncertain. The CDR3 runs to 14 residues. The V gene's germline CDR1 is SGHTA and CDR2 FQGNSA. V lost 1 base, J lost 2 bases, and 8 bases lay in between. The CDR3 here is CASSLGSGNYGYTF. CDR3 DNA sequence: TGTGCCAGCAGCTTAGGAAGTGGCAACTATGGCTACACCTTC.

This clone was recorded at least ten times. The V call is TRBV7-8, the J call TRBJ2-5; 9 positions match TRBD2. This CDR3 has 15 residues. The ends lost 5 bases at V and 4 bases at J; junction bases unmatched: 8. The germline V gene has CDR1 SGHVS and CDR2 FQNEAQ. Written as DNA, the CDR3 is TGTGCCAGCAGCATAACAGCGGGAGGAAGAGAGACCCAGTACTTC. Protein sequence: CASSITAGGRETQYF.

The chain has TRBV4-2 and TRBJ2-1, with 12 nucleotides matching TRBD2. There are 20 residues in the CDR3. Germline V gives CDR1 LGHNA, CDR2 YNFKEQ. The V and J ends lost 4 bases and 0 bases, in that order; junction bases with no gene match: 13. CDR3 nucleotide sequence: TGTGCCAGCAGCCCCGACTGGACTAGCGGGGCCTCAAGCTCCTACAATGAGCAGTTCTTC. Protein sequence: CASSPDWTSGASSSYNEQFF.

Concerning this clone: Without the conserved terminal phenylalanine or tryptophan, this CDR3 likely stems from a read error. The chain joins TRBV11-3 to TRBJ2-1, with 8 bases identical to TRBD2. Germline V gives CDR1 SGHNT, CDR2 YENEEA. The CDR3 has 19 amino acids. The trim removed 1 base at V and 3 bases at J, leaving 14 bases unmatched. CDR3 residues: CASSLVGTRGGVNYNEQFL. CDR3 in DNA: TGTGCCAGCAGCTTAGTAGGGACTAGGGGCGGAGTAAACTACAATGAGCAGTTCCTC.

This clone is medium-sized in the sample. The gene calls are TRBV10-3 and TRBJ2-2, with TRBD2 matching 10 bases. Germline V lookup: CDR1 ENHRY, CDR2 SYGVKD. J was trimmed by 0 bases and V by 0 bases; bases with no gene match: 7. The CDR3 has 19 residues. The CDR3 here is CAISESRASGGPNTGELFF. The CDR3, as DNA: TGTGCCATCAGTGAGTCACGGGCTAGCGGGGGACCGAACACCGGGGAGCTGTTTTTT.

The chain employs TRBV11-2 and TRBJ1-2, with D maybe TRBD1 (6 bases). The V end lost 0 bases, the J end lost 4 bases, and 12 bases lay between the germline ends. Germline values: CDR1 SGHAT, CDR2 FQNNGV. The CDR3 length is 15 residues. The CDR3 DNA sequence: TGTGCCAGCAGCTTAGAACCGGGGGCCTCCTATGGCTACACCTTC. The encoded protein is CASSLEPGASYGYTF.

About this clone: At one boundary the junction diverges from the germline segment, which might be a read error. In DNA, the CDR3 is TGTGCCAGAAGCTTAACGAAGCGGGGGGGAGAGACACAGTACTTC. Encoded protein: CARSLTKRGGETQYF. V and J are TRBV7-3 and TRBJ2-5, with TRBD2 matching over 10 bases. Germline CDR1 reads SGHTA; CDR2 reads FQGTGA. The CDR3 sequence is 15 residues long.

This clone was seen ten or more times. This rearrangement joins TRBV7-2 to TRBJ2-7, with D possibly matching TRBD2 (5 bases). Per the germline V gene, CDR1 is SGHTA and CDR2 is FQGNSA. V lost 2 bases and J lost 3, with 11 bases in between. The CDR3 extends over 14 amino acids. CDR3 DNA sequence: TGTGCCAGCAGCTTAACACTAGGCAACTACGAGCAGTACTTC. This encodes CASSLTLGNYEQYF. Full variable domain (rest looked up from reference TRBV7-2 and TRBJ2-7): GAGVSQSPSNKVTEKGKDVELRCDPISGHTALYWYRQSLGQGLEFLIYFQGNSAPDKSGLPSDRFSAERTGGSVSTLTIQRTQQEDSAVYLCASSLTLGNYEQYFGPGTRLTVT.

At least ten counts were recorded for this clone. V usage is TRBV7-9 and J usage is TRBJ1-1, with D possibly being TRBD1 (6 bases). CDR3 size: 12 residues. Trimming cost V 5 bases and J 4 bases, with 8 bases left between them. Germline V CDR1 and CDR2: SEHNR, FQNEAQ (reference sequence). For the CDR3, the DNA is TGTGCCAGCAGCACAGGGTTCACTGAAGCTTTCTTT. This codes for CASSTGFTEAFF.

This clone was detected many times. The chain employs TRBV12-3 or TRBV12-4 and TRBJ1-1; 7 bases fit TRBD1. The junction had 19 bases not matched to a gene; V was cut back by 5 bases and J by 7 bases. This CDR3 comprises 17 residues. CDR3 loop: CASSKVGDSSKFNEAFF. CDR3 in DNA: TGTGCCAGCAGTAAGGTAGGGGACAGCTCGAAGTTTAATGAAGCTTTCTTT.

This clone was counted many times. The V gene is TRBV28, the J gene TRBJ1-2, with a possible D match to TRBD1 (6 bases). Germline V gene lookup returns CDR1 MDHEN and CDR2 SYDVKM. The CDR3 is made up of 14 amino acids. V was trimmed by 7 bases and J by 1 base, leaving 13 bases between them. CDR3 loop: CASTPGQFNYGYTF. The CDR3 nucleotides are TGTGCCAGCACCCCCGGACAGTTTAACTATGGCTACACCTTC.

A remark on this clone: This may come from a read error, since a much larger clone is one base off. V is TRBV6-1 and J is TRBJ1-5, with D perhaps TRBD1 (5 bases). Trimming stripped 7 bases from V and 2 bases from J, with 12 bases between. The CDR3 totals 14 residues. The germline gives CDR1 MNHNS, CDR2 SASEGT. DNA for the CDR3: TGTGCCAGCAACCCAGGGAGGGGCAATCAGCCCCAGCATTTT. Translating it yields CASNPGRGNQPQHF.

This clone was seen repeatedly, ten times or more. The rearrangement uses TRBV11-2 and TRBJ1-6; D remains ambiguous. V was clipped by 1 base and J by 7 bases, with 11 bases between them. The CDR3 contains 15 residues. Per the germline V gene, CDR1 is SGHAT and CDR2 is FQNNGV. For the CDR3, the DNA is TGTGCCAGCAGCTTAGTGCGGGGAAACAATTCACCCCTCCACTTT. Encoded protein: CASSLVRGNNSPLHF.